Following are 32 T cell receptor beta chains from one sample sequenced in a study of graft-versus-host responses after intestinal transplantation. Clones were read by immunoSEQ multiplex PCR, and TCRdb kept only the in-frame ones, dropping some. The sample lists tens of thousands of clones; about 90% were seen once. The material sequenced was PBMCs, taken about 310 days after intestinal transplant. The receptors come from a human patient who received an intestinal transplant, so some T cells may come from the graft donor.

The CDR3 is CASSQDPGGGTSPLHF. In nucleotides, the CDR3 is TGCGCCAGCAGCCAAGATCCTGGAGGGGGCACTTCACCCCTCCACTTT. J is TRBJ1-6 and V is TRBV4-1, with 7 bases aligning to TRBD1. CDR1 MGHRA and CDR2 YSYEKL come from the germline V gene. The CDR3 loop spans 16 amino acids. V lost 0 bases and J lost 9; bases outside the gene matches: 8.

J is TRBJ2-3 and V is TRBV28, with TRBD2 matching over 14 bases. Germline CDR1 MDHEN, CDR2 SYDVKM. V lost 4 bases and J lost 3; bases outside the gene matches: 9. The CDR3 has 18 amino acids. CDR3 nucleotides: TGTGCCAGCAGTTCCGGGACTAGCGGGAGAAGGCTGACAGATACGCAGTATTTT. Amino acid sequence: CASSSGTSGRRLTDTQYF.

The chain carries TRBV6-5 and TRBJ1-2; D is ambiguous. CDR3 length equals 14 residues. Germline assignment: CDR1 MNHEY and CDR2 SVGAGI. V gave up 2 bases and J gave up 0 bases, with 7 bases separating them. CDR3 nucleotide sequence: TGTGCCAGCAGTTACGCCGAGACTAACTATGGCTACACCTTC. Encoded protein: CASSYAETNYGYTF.

This sequence joins TRBV13 and TRBJ1-1, with 8 bases that match TRBD1. With V trimmed by 5 bases and J by 0 bases, 5 bases remained unmatched. Per the germline V gene, CDR1 is PRHDT and CDR2 is FYEKMQ (reference sequence). CDR3 length: 15 residues. CDR3 sequence reads: CASSPGQGMNTEAFF. CDR3 nucleotide sequence: TGTGCCAGCAGCCCCGGACAGGGAATGAACACTGAAGCTTTCTTT.

The chain has TRBV18 and TRBJ1-5; possibly TRBD1 for D (6 bases). Germline assignment: CDR1 KGHSH and CDR2 LQKENI. V lost 6 bases, J lost 8 bases, and 17 bases lay in between. The CDR3 is 14 residues long. DNA for the CDR3: TGTGCCAGCTCGCCAAGGGGGACGGGGGAGCCCCAGCATTTT. Protein: CASSPRGTGEPQHF.

The chain joins TRBV15 to TRBJ2-5, with D perhaps TRBD2 (5 bases). Trimming pared 3 bases from V and 5 bases from J, leaving 10 bases between. This CDR3 comprises 13 residues. CDR1 is LNHNV, CDR2 YYDKDF, per germline (reference sequence). The CDR3, as DNA: TGTGCCACCAGCAGGAAGGGCGGGGAGACCCAGTACTTC. Translating gives CATSRKGGETQYF.

This clone was counted a single time. The chain joins TRBV4-1 to TRBJ2-3, with 9 nucleotides matching TRBD2. The CDR3 runs 18 residues. Germline CDR1 and CDR2: MGHRA and YSYEKL. V dropped 0 bases and J dropped 1; count of bases not matched to a gene: 8. CDR3 sequence: CASSQDRGIAGGTDTQYF. The CDR3 region has the DNA TGCGCCAGCAGCCAAGATCGTGGAATAGCGGGGGGCACAGATACGCAGTATTTT.

The J gene is TRBJ1-2, the V gene TRBV5-1; D possibly corresponds to TRBD1 (6 bases). This CDR3 comprises 14 residues. The germline V and J ends were trimmed by 1 base and 7 bases, with 14 bases remaining between them. Germline V gene data show CDR1 as SGHRS and CDR2 as YFSETQ. The CDR3: CASSLSQGTGGYTF. The CDR3 DNA sequence: TGCGCCAGCAGCTTGTCACAGGGCACCGGTGGCTACACCTTC.

The J gene is TRBJ1-2, the V gene TRBV13; 8 positions match TRBD1. The CDR3 is 15 residues long. Trimming at V came to 3 bases and at J to 7 bases, leaving 10 bases not matched to a gene. CDR1 PRHDT and CDR2 FYEKMQ come from the germline V gene (reference sequence). The chain's CDR3 is CASSFQGARIIGYTF. Here the CDR3 DNA reads TGTGCCAGCAGCTTTCAGGGGGCGCGGATAATTGGCTACACCTTC.

The chain joins TRBV4-2 to TRBJ2-3, with D perhaps TRBD1 or TRBD2 (5 bases each). Trimming took off 0 bases at V and 10 bases at J, with 11 bases between the two ends. The CDR3 has 13 amino acids. Germline CDR1 reads LGHNA; CDR2 reads YNFKEQ. The CDR3 reads CASSQEGRGPQYF. CDR3 nucleotides: TGTGCCAGCAGCCAAGAGGGTCGGGGCCCGCAGTATTTT.

V is TRBV9 and J is TRBJ2-5; D is perhaps TRBD2 (5 bases). This CDR3 contains 12 residues. Trimming removed 0 bases from V and 5 bases from J, with 5 bases in between. The germline gives CDR1 SGDLS, CDR2 YYNGEE. The CDR3 DNA sequence: TGTGCCAGCAGCGTAGCGGGGGAGACCCAGTACTTC. It codes for CASSVAGETQYF.

As concerns this clone: The junction departs from the called germline gene at one end, perhaps through a read error. This chain uses TRBV2 with TRBJ2-7; 8 bases match TRBD1. The CDR3 totals 11 residues. Germline V gene lookup returns CDR1 SNHLY and CDR2 FYNNEI. CDR3 region: CASSEPGQGSF. For the CDR3, the DNA is TGTGCCAGCAGTGAACCCGGACAGGGATCCTTC.

This rearrangement joins TRBV2 to TRBJ2-7; D is uncertain. Germline CDR1 reads SNHLY; CDR2 reads FYNNEI. The CDR3 length is 13 residues. V dropped 6 bases and J dropped 5 bases, with 14 bases sitting between them. CDR3 nucleotides: TGTGCCAGCAGCCCAGACCGCCTAAACGAGCAGTACTTC. Residues: CASSPDRLNEQYF.

This chain uses TRBV10-3 with TRBJ2-1; D uncertain. The CDR3 has 13 residues. CDR1 is ENHRY, CDR2 SYGVKD, per germline. The germline V and J ends were trimmed by 8 bases and 2 bases, with 10 bases remaining between them. The CDR3 coding sequence is TGTGCCATCGCCTCGGGCCCCTACAATGAGCAGTTCTTC. Translating it yields CAIASGPYNEQFF.

V gene TRBV19 combines with J gene TRBJ2-3; TRBD1 agrees at 7 bases. CDR1 and CDR2 from the germline V gene are LNHDA and SQIVND (reference sequence). The CDR3 sequence is 15 residues long. The V segment lost 7 bases and the J segment 2 bases; nucleotides outside the gene matches: 9. For the CDR3, the DNA is TGTGCCAGTACCCTCTTGGGGACAGCCACAGATACGCAGTATTTT. Protein: CASTLLGTATDTQYF.

This chain links TRBV28 with TRBJ2-5; 9 bases agree with TRBD1. The J call may be incorrect, as the DNA end agrees better with TRBJ2-7. The CDR3 is 15 amino acids. Germline V gives CDR1 MDHEN, CDR2 SYDVKM. The DNA for the CDR3 is TGTGCCAGCAGTTTGATACAGGGGGCACCCTACGAGCAGTACTTC. Translated, it gives CASSLIQGAPYEQYF.

The table lists this clone with a few counts. The chain couples TRBV18 to TRBJ2-2; D perhaps matches TRBD2 (5 bases). CDR1 and CDR2 from the germline V gene are KGHSH and LQKENI. Trimming stripped 2 bases from V and 0 bases from J, with 7 bases between. The CDR3 runs to 15 residues. DNA for the CDR3: TGTGCCAGCTCACCATCCGGGGCGAACACCGGGGAGCTGTTTTTT. Translated, it gives CASSPSGANTGELFF.

This clone was detected only once. The chain combines TRBV6-6 with TRBJ2-7; D may be TRBD1 or TRBD2 (5 bases each). Trimming pared 4 bases from V and 5 bases from J, leaving 18 bases between. Germline CDR1 MNHNY, CDR2 SVGAGI (reference sequence). This CDR3 has 15 amino acids. The CDR3, as DNA: TGTGCCAGCAGTTCCGGGACCCCGTCTTTAGACGAGCAGTACTTC. As protein: CASSSGTPSLDEQYF.

The J gene is TRBJ1-6, the V gene TRBV10-1; D is undetermined. The germline V and J ends were trimmed by 3 bases and 9 bases, with 9 bases remaining between them. The CDR3 is made up of 13 amino acids. CDR1 and CDR2 from the germline V gene are WNHNN and SYGVQD (reference sequence). The CDR3 bases are TGCGCCAGCAGTGAAAGGGTGGGTTCACCCCTCCACTTT. As protein: CASSERVGSPLHF.

The chain carries TRBV2 and TRBJ2-7, with no clear D. Trimming took 5 bases from V and 0 from J, leaving 8 bases between them. The CDR3 has 13 amino acids. Germline loops: CDR1 SNHLY, CDR2 FYNNEI. The CDR3 DNA reads as TGTGCCAGCAGTTATGGATCCTCCTACGAGCAGTACTTC. Translating it yields CASSYGSSYEQYF.

V and J are TRBV9 and TRBJ2-2; tentative D call: TRBD1 (6 bases). V was trimmed by 0 bases and J by 2 bases, leaving 11 bases between them. Germline V gene sequence: CDR1 SGDLS, CDR2 YYNGEE. This CDR3 spans 16 amino acids. CDR3 nucleotide sequence: TGTGCCAGCAGCGTAGAGGGGGACGTCAACACCGGGGAGCTGTTTTTT. Its protein is CASSVEGDVNTGELFF.

V usage is TRBV28 and J usage is TRBJ2-2; possibly TRBD1 for D (5 bases). Trimming took 3 bases from V and 1 from J, leaving 15 bases between them. This CDR3 has 17 residues. Germline lookup yields CDR1 MDHEN and CDR2 SYDVKM. The CDR3 nucleotides read TGTGCCAGCAGTTTCTCAGGGTCTGGGAAGAACACCGGGGAGCTGTTTTTT. This codes for CASSFSGSGKNTGELFF.

The chain couples TRBV11-2 to TRBJ2-7; D remains ambiguous. CDR1 is SGHAT, CDR2 FQNNGV, per germline. The CDR3 contains 11 residues. With 5 bases removed from V and 7 bases from J, the gap between germline ends came to 9 bases. CDR3 DNA sequence: TGTGCCAGCAGCCTCGCCGGGGAGCAGTACTTC. It is translated as CASSLAGEQYF.

The V gene is TRBV7-3, the J gene TRBJ1-1; weak D call: TRBD1 (6 bases). CDR3 length equals 15 residues. V shed 5 bases and J shed 4 bases, with 17 bases lying between them. Germline CDR1 is SGHTA and CDR2 is FQGTGA. The CDR3 sequence: CASSPRGGGGTEAFF. The CDR3 nucleotides read TGTGCCAGCAGCCCTAGGGGGGGCGGGGGCACTGAAGCTTTCTTT.

V usage is TRBV6-5 and J usage is TRBJ1-5; tentative D call: TRBD1 (6 bases). The CDR3 has 13 amino acids. CDR1 and CDR2 (germline): MNHEY, SVGAGI. With 5 bases removed from V and 5 bases from J, the gap between germline ends came to 10 bases. The CDR3 nucleotides are TGTGCCAGCAGTCGAAGGGGGGATCAGCCCCAGCATTTT. Translated: CASSRRGDQPQHF.

The rearrangement joins TRBV6-5 to TRBJ1-1, with 10 bases fitting TRBD1. The ends lost 2 bases at V and 4 bases at J; junction bases unmatched: 4. Looked up from germline, CDR1 is MNHEY and CDR2 is SVGAGI. The length of the CDR3 is 15 residues. This CDR3 reads CASSYLTGGGTEAFF. In DNA form, the CDR3 reads TGTGCCAGCAGTTACCTGACAGGGGGCGGCACTGAAGCTTTCTTT.

The V gene is TRBV2, the J gene TRBJ2-1, with D perhaps matching TRBD1 or TRBD2 (5 bases each). From germline, CDR1 is SNHLY and CDR2 FYNNEI. The V and J ends lost 4 bases and 5 bases respectively, with 18 bases between them. The CDR3 sequence is 16 residues long. This CDR3 reads CASSVGSQGYHNEQFF. The DNA for the CDR3 is TGTGCCAGCAGTGTAGGGAGTCAGGGCTACCACAATGAGCAGTTCTTC.

The rearrangement uses TRBV6-9 and TRBJ2-7; D is perhaps TRBD1 or TRBD2 (5 bases each). The CDR3 contains 11 residues. CDR1 is MNHGY and CDR2 is SVAAGI in the germline V gene. Trimming left V 3 bases short and J 11 bases short, with 11 bases between. The CDR3 DNA follows: TGTGCCAGCAGTTACGGGACCGTAGAGTACTTC. As protein: CASSYGTVEYF.

As for this clone: The identical CDR3 is also encoded by other nucleotide sequences in the sample. The chain employs TRBV5-4 and TRBJ2-1, with 13 bases that match TRBD2. From germline, CDR1 is SGHNT and CDR2 YYREEE (reference sequence). This CDR3 has 18 amino acids. Trimming took 5 bases from V and 0 from J; bases not matched to a gene: 8. The CDR3 loop reads CASSTGTSGTSSYNEQFF. In nucleotides, the CDR3 is TGTGCCAGCAGTACCGGGACTAGCGGGACTAGCTCCTACAATGAGCAGTTCTTC.

V gene TRBV6-1 combines with J gene TRBJ2-5; D is ambiguous. CDR3 length: 13 amino acids. V was shortened by 5 bases and J by 4 bases, with 11 bases between the two germline ends. CDR1 MNHNS and CDR2 SASEGT come from the germline V gene. The CDR3 loop is CASSNLSPETQYF. The CDR3 nucleotides are TGTGCCAGCAGTAATCTCTCCCCAGAGACCCAGTACTTC.

The chain uses TRBV2 and TRBJ2-5; 14 nucleotides align to TRBD2. Germline V gene lookup returns CDR1 SNHLY and CDR2 FYNNEI. The V segment lost 4 bases and the J segment 5 bases; nucleotides outside the gene matches: 9. The CDR3 covers 17 residues. CDR3 bases: TGTGCCAGCAGTGTGACTAGCGGGGGGGCCGGATCGGAGACCCAGTACTTC. Translating it yields CASSVTSGGAGSETQYF.

J is TRBJ2-7 and V is TRBV4-1; 8 bases map to TRBD1. Trimming cost V 6 bases and J 1 base; bases outside gene matches: 17. The CDR3 has 18 amino acids. CDR1 is MGHRA and CDR2 is YSYEKL in the germline V gene. Here the CDR3 DNA reads TGCGCCAGCAGAGGAGGGCCCCTCCGGACAGGGAATTCCTACGAGCAGTACTTC. This encodes CASRGGPLRTGNSYEQYF.